Below are 10 T cell receptor beta chains sequenced from a single sample in a study of cytomegalovirus exposure and HLA in healthy donors. The study ran its PCR with 60 Vbeta and 13 Jbeta primers. The protocol was immunoSEQ multiplex PCR, while the TCRdb copy is restricted to in-frame clones and leaves out a portion. The sample consists of over 130,000 clones, approximately 70% of them appearing once. Material for sequencing was PBMCs. Receptors originate from a woman aged 60-75 years in good health and CMV-seronegative.

The chain combines TRBV5-4 with TRBJ1-5; 9 bases map to TRBD1. V lost 3 bases, J lost 5 bases, and 6 bases stayed unmatched. There are 15 residues in the CDR3. Per the germline V gene, CDR1 is SGHNT and CDR2 is YYREEE (reference sequence). The CDR3 protein is CASSYGQGMDQPQHF. The CDR3 DNA is TGTGCCAGCAGCTATGGACAGGGGATGGATCAGCCCCAGCATTTT.

This clone was counted at least ten times. In nucleotides, the CDR3 is TGCGCCAGCAGCCAAGACCAGACAGGGGCGAACACTGAAGCTTTCTTT. It specifies CASSQDQTGANTEAFF. The chain uses TRBV4-3 and TRBJ1-1; TRBD1 matches 8 bases. Germline V gene data show CDR1 as LGHNA and CDR2 as YSLEER. V was clipped by 0 bases and J by 1 base; unmatched bases: 4. This CDR3 spans 16 amino acids.

The genes are TRBV29-1 and TRBJ1-5, with a weak D call TRBD1 (6 bases). This CDR3 is 13 amino acids long. With 2 bases removed from V and 6 bases from J, the gap between germline ends came to 11 bases. Germline V gives CDR1 SQVTM, CDR2 ANQGSEA. This CDR3 reads CSVELGAGQPQHF. DNA of the CDR3: TGCAGCGTTGAACTGGGGGCGGGTCAGCCCCAGCATTTT.

The V call is TRBV11-2, the J call TRBJ1-2; no firm D call. V was clipped by 3 bases and J by 1 base, with 9 bases between them. CDR1 is SGHAT, CDR2 FQNNGV, per germline. This CDR3 spans 14 amino acids. The CDR3 nucleotides are TGTGCCAGCAGCTTTCGAGGTGATAACTATGGCTACACCTTC. It is translated as CASSFRGDNYGYTF.

V is TRBV6-5 and J is TRBJ2-3; D is ambiguous. Germline CDR1 MNHEY, CDR2 SVGAGI. CDR3 length: 14 amino acids. V dropped 7 bases and J dropped 6 bases, with 17 bases sitting between them. For the CDR3, the DNA is TGTGCCAGCAAGCCCCACTCTGCCAGGGATACGCAGTATTTT. This encodes CASKPHSARDTQYF.

This clone has more than one count but fewer than ten. The V gene is TRBV28, the J gene TRBJ2-7, with 9 bases aligning to TRBD1. The germline V gene encodes CDR1 MDHEN and CDR2 SYDVKM. Trimming cost V 6 bases and J 5 bases; bases outside gene matches: 11. This CDR3 is 15 amino acids long. The CDR3 nucleotides read TGTGCCAGCAGCACCCCGGGACAGGGTATCCACGAGCAGTACTTC. The encoded protein is CASSTPGQGIHEQYF.

This clone was picked up a small number of times. This chain links TRBV6-1 with TRBJ1-5; 7 bases agree with TRBD1. The CDR3 has 14 amino acids. J lost 3 bases, V lost 6 bases, and 5 bases had no gene match. Looked up from germline, CDR1 is MNHNS and CDR2 is SASEGT. The CDR3 sequence is CASRRGQYNQPQHF. Here the CDR3 DNA reads TGTGCCAGCAGGAGGGGACAGTACAATCAGCCCCAGCATTTT.

The CDR3 is CASSPRIDWSADTQYF. CDR3 coding DNA: TGTGCCAGCAGCCCCCGTATTGACTGGAGCGCAGATACGCAGTATTTT. The V call is TRBV7-9, the J call TRBJ2-3; D gene uncertain. Germline V gene data show CDR1 as SEHNR and CDR2 as FQNEAQ (reference sequence). Trimming pared 5 bases from V and 4 bases from J, leaving 19 bases between. This CDR3 contains 16 residues.

This rearrangement joins TRBV11-3 to TRBJ1-1; 9 bases fit TRBD1. V shed 5 bases and J 4 bases; nucleotides not matched to a gene: 5. This CDR3 is 14 amino acids long. Per germline, CDR1 SGHNT and CDR2 YENEEA. This CDR3 is CASSPGQGFTEAFF. The CDR3 nucleotides read TGTGCCAGCAGCCCGGGACAGGGTTTCACTGAAGCTTTCTTT.

The rearrangement uses TRBV10-3 and TRBJ2-5, with TRBD2 matching 13 bases. This CDR3 has 15 amino acids. The germline CDR1 and CDR2 sequences are ENHRY and SYGVKD. Unmatched junction bases numbered 3, after V lost 6 bases and J lost 2 bases. This CDR3 is CAISRLAGGQETQYF. CDR3 DNA: TGTGCCATCAGCAGACTAGCGGGGGGACAAGAGACCCAGTACTTC.